This T cell receptor beta chain was sequenced for a study of T cell responses to AZD1222 COVID-19 vaccine. Study-wide background: Second doses were pooled across both intervals (about 4 or about 12 weeks).

The length of the CDR3 is 13 residues. V lost 3 bases and J lost 2, with 8 bases in between. With respect to this clone: What it recognizes is unknown.

Using immunoSEQ multiplex PCR, the repertoire was profiled, and TCRdb retains in-frame clones only, with some absent. The data contain over 150,000 clones, approximately 90% of them singletons. Findings of the study overall: Vaccination with two AZD1222 doses was followed by a rise in Spike-specific TCR breadth and depth. Spike was spanned by vaccine-associated CD4 TCRs, which were dominant at 160-218 and 743-854. White British people made up most donors, females outnumbered males, and clonal diversity was possibly underestimated.

The sequence came from an adult in good health. The sample in question was peripheral blood, obtained on day 0 of AZD1222 vaccination. J is TRBJ2-7 and V is TRBV12-3 or TRBV12-4; maybe TRBD1 (6 bases). For the CDR3, the DNA is TGTGCCAGCAGTTTCGCAGGGGCCTACGAGCAGTACTTC. Amino acid sequence: CASSFAGAYEQYF.